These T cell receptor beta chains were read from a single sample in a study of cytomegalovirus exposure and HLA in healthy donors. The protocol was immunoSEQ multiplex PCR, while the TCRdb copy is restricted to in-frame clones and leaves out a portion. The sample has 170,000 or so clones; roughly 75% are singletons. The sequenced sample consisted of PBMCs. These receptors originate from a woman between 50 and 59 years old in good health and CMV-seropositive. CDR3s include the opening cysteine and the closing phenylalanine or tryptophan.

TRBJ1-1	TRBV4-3	CASSQDPKNTEAFF
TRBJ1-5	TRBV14	CASSPYRINQPQHF
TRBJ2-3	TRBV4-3	CASSPRANAVSTDTQYF
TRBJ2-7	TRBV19	CASRSPSSYEQYF
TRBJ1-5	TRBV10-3	CAISPETGSNQPQHF
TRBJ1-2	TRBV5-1	CASSPTTGISYGYTF
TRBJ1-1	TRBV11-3	CASSLGRDTEAFF
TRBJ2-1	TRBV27	CASSDFDEQFF
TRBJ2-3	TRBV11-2	CASSYNRAGIPDTQYF
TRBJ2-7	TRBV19	CASSREGLNEQYF
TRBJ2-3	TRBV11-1	CASSLGDRVPDTQYF
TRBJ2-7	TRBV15	CATSRRKQDYEQYF
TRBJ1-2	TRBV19	CASSVYRGSGYTF
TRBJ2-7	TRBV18	CASSPGTVSYEQYF
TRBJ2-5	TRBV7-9	CASSFSGALGFIETQYF
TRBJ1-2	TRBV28	CASSFKTTGGGGYTF
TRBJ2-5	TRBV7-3	CASSTTGGRETQYF
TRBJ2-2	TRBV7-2	CASSYRRDRGRAGELFF
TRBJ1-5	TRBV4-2	CASSQGDSPIATYQPQHF
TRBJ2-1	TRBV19	CASTVTDRTVVPNEQFF
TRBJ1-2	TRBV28	CASSLYQGGGYTF
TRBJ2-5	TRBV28	CASNAGWGETQYF